This T cell receptor (beta chain) was profiled in a study of early T cells in non-severe SARS-CoV-2 infection. In the study overall: Chains from this unsorted whole-blood bulk RNA could not be paired. Study-wide results and limits: Using VDJdb, the matching emphasized anti-spike CD8 responses while missing private and CD4 specificities.

As part of library construction, unique molecular identifiers were attached to individual cDNA molecules. A single record per CDR3 protein comes from TCRdb applying MiXCR to the 5' RACE reads. Among tens of thousands of distinct CDR3 sequences, roughly 15% were seen once, and the ten largest hold 0.5% to 0.75%. The CDR3 loop spans 14 amino acids. The germline CDR1 and CDR2 sequences are ENHRY and SYGVKD. J was trimmed by 6 bases and V by 6 bases; bases with no gene match: 7. This clonotype has a handful of counts. Its specificity is unknown. The sequencing input was whole blood. The chain couples TRBV10-3 to TRBJ2-1; 8 positions match TRBD1. This receptor was obtained from an adult who was a healthcare worker with PCR-confirmed SARS-CoV-2 infection or an uninfected control (not recorded which). The CDR3 DNA reads as TGTGCCATCAGCGGACGGACAGGGTCCAATGAGCAGTTCTTC. Its protein is CAISGRTGSNEQFF.